The rows below give T cell receptor beta chains drawn from one sample of a study of T-cell memory formation after mild COVID-19. TCRdb redid the calling of the 5' RACE reads with MiXCR, one entry per CDR3 protein. The sample yields about 180,000 distinct CDR3 sequences, around 18% seen once. Sequenced material: PBMCs or a T cell subset sorted from them (not recorded which). Source of these receptors: a man in his late teens or twenties who had mild COVID-19 (a few samples of this study predate the infection). Cell type and time point are not known. Each CDR3 is given with its conserved first and last residue. A D gene is named only where the DNA matches it firmly. Some rows have no size entry. The others give once, few or many, or a class for an expanded clone.

CDR3 DNA	CDR3 protein	clone size	V gene	J gene	D gene
TGTGCCAGCAGCAATTCCCGACCTCGGGCGGAAGAGCAGTACTTC	CASSNSRPRAEEQYF	-	TRBV11-2	TRBJ2-7	-
TGCAGCATGCGACGGACTAATAATGAAAAACTGTTTTTT	CSMRRTNNEKLFF	-	TRBV29-1	TRBJ1-4	-
TGTGCCAGCAGCTTTACAGGGTATAATTCACCCCTCCACTTT	CASSFTGYNSPLHF	many	TRBV7-2	TRBJ1-6	-
TGTGCCAGCAGCCAAGATCTAGGGACTCTCCGAAACATTCAGTACTTC	CASSQDLGTLRNIQYF	-	TRBV4-2	TRBJ2-4	-
TGTGCCAGCAGACGGGGACAAAGCAATCAGCCCCAGCATTTT	CASRRGQSNQPQHF	-	TRBV5-5	TRBJ1-5	-
TGTGCCAGCAGCCTACAGGACGCTAGCACAGATACGCAGTATTTT	CASSLQDASTDTQYF	-	TRBV3-1	TRBJ2-3	-
TGCAGCGTTGGACTTACAGGGGTCCAGCCCCAGCATTTT	CSVGLTGVQPQHF	-	TRBV29-1	TRBJ1-5	TRBD1
TGTGCCAGCAGTTACTCGAAGCTTCACCCCTCGGAGACCCAGTACTTC	CASSYSKLHPSETQYF	few	TRBV6-5	TRBJ2-5	-
TGTGCCAGCAGCTTAAAAGGCCGGACGGACACAGATACGCAGTATTTT	CASSLKGRTDTDTQYF	few	TRBV11-2	TRBJ2-3	-
TGTGCCAGCAGCGGACTAGCGGGGGGGCGACCCTCTACCGCCTCCTACGAGCAGTACTTC	CASSGLAGGRPSTASYEQYF	many	TRBV7-2	TRBJ2-7	TRBD2
TGTGCCACCAGCAGAGATAGGACAGCCACTGGAAACACCATATATTTT	CATSRDRTATGNTIYF	-	TRBV15	TRBJ1-3	-
TGTGCCAGCAGCCAAGCAGGAAATACGCAGTATTTT	CASSQAGNTQYF	-	TRBV3-1	TRBJ2-3	-
TGCAGCGTTGGAGAAACGTGGGGGGGCTATGGCTACACCTTC	CSVGETWGGYGYTF	-	TRBV29-1	TRBJ1-2	-
TGTGCCAGCAGCGTTGACAGATCTGAAGCTTTCTTT	CASSVDRSEAFF	-	TRBV7-8	TRBJ1-1	-
TGCGCCAGCAGCCAGGGTAGAAGCATGAACACTGAAGCTTTCTTT	CASSQGRSMNTEAFF	-	TRBV4-1	TRBJ1-1	-
TGTGCCAGCAGCTTCTCCTTTAATCAGCCCCAGCATTTT	CASSFSFNQPQHF	few	TRBV7-6	TRBJ1-5	-
TGTGCCAGCAGCTTTACAGGGGTTTCTGGCTACACCTTC	CASSFTGVSGYTF	-	TRBV11-1	TRBJ1-2	TRBD1
TGTGCCAGCAGCTTAGTCGCGGGGGGGCCGGGTACGCAGTATTTT	CASSLVAGGPGTQYF	few	TRBV7-6	TRBJ2-3	TRBD2
TGTGCCAGTAGTATGAACGAAGAAGAGACCCAGTACTTC	CASSMNEEETQYF	-	TRBV19	TRBJ2-5	-
TGTGCCAGCAGTTTTCGGCAGAATGAAGCTTTCTTT	CASSFRQNEAFF	-	TRBV12-3/TRBV12-4	TRBJ1-1	-
TGTGCCAGCAGCCGGGACACTGGAAACACCATATATTTT	CASSRDTGNTIYF	many	TRBV9	TRBJ1-3	-
TGCAGTGCTAGAGTGGCAGGAGGTTCACCCCTCCACTTT	CSARVAGGSPLHF	few	TRBV20-1	TRBJ1-6	-